A single sample gave rise to the 30 T cell receptor beta chains below, sequenced in a study of CD8+CD57+ T cells in acquired aplastic anemia. Patients picked for sequencing had shown CD8+CD57+ cell expansion detected by flow cytometry. Profiles of TCR beta VDJ and CDR3 were generated from a genomic DNA template. TCRdb redid the calling of the reads with MiXCR, one entry per CDR3 protein. The profile shows around 170,000 distinct CDR3 sequences, more than 45% of them singletons. Sequencing used sorted CD4+, CD8+, or CD8+CD57+ T cells (not recorded which) from PBMCs. All receptors come from a human donor with aplastic anemia.

The chain uses TRBV20-1 and TRBJ2-3; D is undetermined. The V and J ends lost 0 bases and 2 bases respectively, with 9 bases between them. The CDR3 loop spans 14 amino acids. The germline gives CDR1 DFQATT, CDR2 SNEGSKA (reference sequence). CDR3 amino acids: CSARDLQSTDTQYF. The DNA for the CDR3 is TGCAGTGCTAGAGATCTCCAGTCCACAGATACGCAGTATTTT.

There are many counts of this clonotype. The V and J genes are TRBV3-1 and TRBJ1-1, with D tentatively TRBD1 (6 bases). Looked up from germline, CDR1 is LGHDT and CDR2 is YNNKEL (reference sequence). The length of the CDR3 is 14 residues. Trimming shortened V by 1 base and J by 11 bases, and 17 bases separated the two germline ends. The CDR3 nucleotides read TGTGCCAGCAGCCAAGGGGAGAAACAGGGCTTCGCTTTCTTT. Its protein is CASSQGEKQGFAFF.

The chain employs TRBV15 and TRBJ2-7; weak D call: TRBD1 (6 bases). Trimming left V 5 bases short and J 3 bases short, with 11 bases between. Germline V lookup: CDR1 LNHNV, CDR2 YYDKDF (reference sequence). The CDR3 is 13 amino acids. CDR3 loop: CATSGGHNYEQYF. The CDR3 DNA reads as TGTGCCACCAGCGGGGGACACAACTACGAGCAGTACTTC. Complete variable domain (other parts from reference TRBV15 and TRBJ2-7): DAMVIQNPRYQVTQFGKPVTLSCSQTLNHNVMYWYQQKSSQAPKLLFHYYDKDFNNEADTPDNFQSRRPNTSFCFLDIRSPGLGDTAMYLCATSGGHNYEQYFGPGTRLTVT.

This chain links TRBV19 with TRBJ2-7; either TRBD1 or TRBD2 may fit D (5 bases each). This CDR3 has 14 amino acids. The germline gives CDR1 LNHDA, CDR2 SQIVND (reference sequence). The germline V and J ends were trimmed by 1 base and 3 bases, with 10 bases remaining between them. CDR3: CASSIGGEGYEQYF. As DNA, the CDR3 is TGTGCCAGTAGTATAGGAGGGGAAGGCTACGAGCAGTACTTC.

V gene TRBV2 combines with J gene TRBJ1-2; D call uncertain. V was pared by 4 bases and J by 12 bases, with 18 bases between. Germline CDR1 SNHLY, CDR2 FYNNEI. CDR3 length: 13 amino acids. The CDR3 bases are TGTGCCAGCAGTGGTACACGGCGCTCTGGAAACACCTTC. This sequence encodes CASSGTRRSGNTF.

The rearrangement links TRBV11-1 to TRBJ2-1, with TRBD1 matching over 8 bases. This CDR3 region has 16 residues. Germline CDR1 is SGHAT and CDR2 is FQDESV (reference sequence). The V gene end was trimmed by 5 bases and the J gene end by 3 bases; junction bases not matched to a gene: 9. The CDR3 sequence: CASSTLTGVYYNEQFF. CDR3 in DNA: TGTGCCAGCAGCACATTGACAGGGGTTTACTACAATGAGCAGTTCTTC.

This rearrangement joins TRBV29-1 to TRBJ1-1; D is unresolved. In germline, CDR1 is SQVTM, CDR2 ANQGSEA. The V gene lost 4 bases and the J gene lost 1 base, with 10 bases spanning the gap. The CDR3 extends over 13 amino acids. The CDR3 region has the DNA TGCAGCGTTGGGGCTGGCCCGAACACTGAAGCTTTCTTT. Its translation: CSVGAGPNTEAFF.

This clonotype was found many times. The chain employs TRBV2 and TRBJ1-2, with 9 bases matching TRBD1. Germline V gene data show CDR1 as SNHLY and CDR2 as FYNNEI. J was trimmed by 3 bases and V by 4 bases; bases with no gene match: 9. The CDR3 contains 16 residues. The CDR3 loop is CASSVYLTGGDYGYTF. Written as DNA, the CDR3 is TGTGCCAGCAGTGTGTACCTGACAGGGGGTGACTATGGCTACACCTTC.

The chain recombines TRBV10-3 with TRBJ2-3; TRBD2 agrees at 8 bases. V shed 3 bases and J 2 bases; nucleotides not matched to a gene: 4. This CDR3 spans 15 amino acids. In germline, CDR1 is ENHRY, CDR2 SYGVKD. The CDR3 nucleotides are TGTGCCATCAGTGATTTCGGGGGGGACACAGATACGCAGTATTTT. Amino acids: CAISDFGGDTDTQYF.

This clonotype showed up just a few times. The chain's CDR3 is CASSLGTSDTQYF. The DNA of the CDR3 is TGTGCCAGCAGCTTGGGGACCTCAGATACGCAGTATTTT. V and J are TRBV11-3 and TRBJ2-3; D assignment may be TRBD1 or TRBD2 (5 bases each). Germline loops: CDR1 SGHNT, CDR2 YENEEA. The CDR3 loop spans 13 amino acids. V shed 3 bases and J shed 4 bases, with 8 bases lying between them.

The rearrangement uses TRBV20-1 and TRBJ2-2; TRBD2 is a possible D gene (5 bases). The CDR3 loop spans 13 amino acids. Looked up from germline, CDR1 is DFQATT and CDR2 is SNEGSKA (reference sequence). The germline V and J ends were trimmed by 3 bases and 7 bases, with 12 bases remaining between them. The CDR3, as DNA: TGCAGTGCTAGTACTAGAAGAGGCGGGGAGCTGTTTTTT. Protein product: CSASTRRGGELFF.

In this sample, this clonotype turned up once. The V call is TRBV20-1, the J call TRBJ1-1, with TRBD1 matching over 9 bases. Looked up from germline, CDR1 is DFQATT and CDR2 is SNEGSKA (reference sequence). The CDR3 extends over 13 amino acids. V gave up 6 bases and J gave up 4 bases; unmatched junction bases: 6. The CDR3 sequence: CSAGQGTGTEAFF. CDR3 nucleotide sequence: TGCAGTGCAGGACAGGGGACGGGCACTGAAGCTTTCTTT.

The chain uses TRBV10-3 and TRBJ2-7, with 7 positions matching TRBD1. The germline V gene has CDR1 ENHRY and CDR2 SYGVKD. This CDR3 is 14 amino acids long. Trimming removed 7 bases from V and 2 bases from J; junction bases left unmatched: 8. The CDR3, as DNA: TGTGCCATCAAAGGTCGGGACAGCCCCTACGAGCAGTACTTC. Amino acids: CAIKGRDSPYEQYF.

The chain has TRBV7-9 and TRBJ1-1; 7 positions agree with TRBD1. The V gene's germline CDR1 is SEHNR and CDR2 FQNEAQ (reference sequence). V trimming: 7 bases; J trimming: 8 bases; junction bases outside the gene matches: 7. This CDR3 spans 12 amino acids. The DNA of the CDR3 is TGTGCCAGCACCTTGGGACAGCAAGAAGCTTTCTTT. This sequence encodes CASTLGQQEAFF.

The V and J genes are TRBV5-1 and TRBJ2-1; D is ambiguous. CDR3 size: 15 residues. V gave up 1 base and J gave up 4 bases, with 12 bases separating them. CDR1 is SGHRS, CDR2 YFSETQ, per germline. The CDR3 DNA follows: TGCGCCAGCAGCTTGACTACGGACGGGTACAATGAGCAGTTCTTC. Residues: CASSLTTDGYNEQFF.

On this clonotype itself: A read error may explain this, as a much larger clone is one base away. The CDR3 region is CSARGRGSKNIQYF. The DNA for the CDR3 is TGCAGTGCGAGAGGCAGGGGGTCAAAAAACATTCAGTACTTC. The V gene is TRBV20-1, the J gene TRBJ2-4; TRBD1 matches 7 bases. This CDR3 is built from 14 residues. Germline V lookup: CDR1 DFQATT, CDR2 SNEGSKA (reference sequence).

This chain's CDR3 is CASSFDSGVEQFF. The CDR3 bases are TGTGCCAGCAGTTTCGATAGCGGCGTCGAGCAGTTCTTC. The chain links TRBV12-3 or TRBV12-4 to TRBJ2-1, with D tentatively TRBD2 (6 bases). The length of the CDR3 is 13 residues. V gave up 3 bases and J gave up 10 bases, with 13 bases separating them.

This clonotype was picked up many times. The chain links TRBV7-2 to TRBJ2-5; TRBD2 agrees at 10 bases. The CDR3 runs 15 residues. CDR1 SGHTA and CDR2 FQGNSA come from the germline V gene. V shed 7 bases and J 0 bases; nucleotides not matched to a gene: 5. CDR3 region: CASTLTSGHQETQYF. Written as DNA, the CDR3 is TGTGCCAGCACCCTGACTAGCGGGCACCAAGAGACCCAGTACTTC.

This clonotype has a handful of counts. V gene TRBV6-5 combines with J gene TRBJ2-2; D remains ambiguous. Germline CDR1 reads MNHEY; CDR2 reads SVGAGI. The CDR3 spans 15 residues. V shed 0 bases and J shed 0 bases, with 5 bases lying between them. CDR3 sequence (DNA): TGTGCCAGCAGTTACTCAGGTGCGAACACCGGGGAGCTGTTTTTT. It encodes CASSYSGANTGELFF.

This clonotype showed up many times. The rearrangement uses TRBV7-9 and TRBJ1-5; the match to TRBD1 covers 9 bases. The junction had 4 bases not matched to a gene; V was cut back by 1 base and J by 6 bases. The CDR3 is 15 residues long. CDR1 and CDR2 from the germline V gene are SEHNR and FQNEAQ (reference sequence). CDR3 in DNA: TGTGCCAGCAGCTTAGGGGACAGGGCTTCTCAGCCCCAGCATTTT. Translation: CASSLGDRASQPQHF.

As to this clonotype: A junction end diverges from the germline sequence, so it may reflect a read error. The chain has TRBV7-3 and TRBJ2-1; D is uncertain. Germline V gene sequence: CDR1 SGHTA, CDR2 FQGTGA. The CDR3 extends over 17 amino acids. DNA of the CDR3: TGTGCCGGCAGCTTCCCGTTAGTCCGGGTCCCCTACAATGAGCAGTCCTTC. As protein: CAGSFPLVRVPYNEQSF.

This CDR3 reads CSARLAGGAYEQYF. The CDR3 DNA sequence: TGCAGTGCTAGACTAGCGGGGGGGGCCTACGAGCAGTACTTC. This chain connects TRBV20-1 to TRBJ2-7; 12 bases fit TRBD2. The CDR3 totals 14 residues. Per the germline V gene, CDR1 is DFQATT and CDR2 is SNEGSKA (reference sequence). The J segment lost 2 bases and the V segment lost 2 bases, leaving 1 base of the junction unmatched.

This chain links TRBV10-3 with TRBJ1-2, with D tentatively TRBD1 (5 bases). V was cut by 3 bases and J by 4 bases, with 12 bases left in between. Germline lookup yields CDR1 ENHRY and CDR2 SYGVKD. The CDR3 runs 14 residues. The CDR3 coding sequence is TGTGCCATCAGTGATGCGGGGGTTAGCTATGGCTACACCTTC. Translated: CAISDAGVSYGYTF.

This chain uses TRBV10-2 with TRBJ2-7; TRBD1 agrees at 8 bases. The CDR3 consists of 16 residues. With 6 bases clipped from V and 7 bases from J, the junction kept 17 bases outside the gene matches. CDR1 WSHSY and CDR2 SAAADI come from the germline V gene. The CDR3 DNA is TGCGCCAGCAGCGGGCCGGGACAGGAAGGGCCCTTTGAGCAGTACTTC. The encoded protein is CASSGPGQEGPFEQYF.

The chain combines TRBV2 with TRBJ1-5, with D perhaps matching TRBD1 (6 bases). The CDR3 has 13 residues. Germline CDR1 is SNHLY and CDR2 is FYNNEI. V was clipped by 8 bases and J by 3 bases, with 11 bases between them. This CDR3 reads CASRGQNNQPQHF. CDR3 DNA: TGTGCCAGCCGTGGACAGAACAATCAGCCCCAGCATTTT.

The chain joins TRBV10-3 to TRBJ2-1, with D perhaps matching TRBD1 (6 bases). Trimming left V 0 bases short and J 7 bases short, with 13 bases between. The CDR3 is made up of 15 amino acids. Germline CDR1 and CDR2: ENHRY and SYGVKD. The CDR3 DNA sequence: TGTGCCATCAGTGAGTCGAGGTACAGGGAGAATGAGCAGTTCTTC. Its translation: CAISESRYRENEQFF.

This rearrangement joins TRBV7-3 to TRBJ1-2; D call uncertain. V was cut by 3 bases and J by 8 bases, with 10 bases left in between. The CDR3 length is 12 residues. Germline loops: CDR1 SGHTA, CDR2 FQGTGA. CDR3 loop: CASSLKVEGYTF. The CDR3 DNA reads TGTGCCAGCAGCTTGAAGGTAGAGGGCTACACCTTC.

The V and J genes are TRBV9 and TRBJ1-2; D might be TRBD1 (6 bases). Trimming shortened V by 0 bases and J by 7 bases, and 16 bases separated the two germline ends. Per germline, CDR1 SGDLS and CDR2 YYNGEE. This CDR3 region has 15 residues. The CDR3 DNA follows: TGTGCCAGCAGCGTAGATCCGGGGGCCATATTTGGCTACACCTTC. This codes for CASSVDPGAIFGYTF.

The sample holds a few counts of this clonotype. The V call is TRBV4-2, the J call TRBJ2-1, with 8 nucleotides matching TRBD2. The CDR3 spans 16 residues. In germline, CDR1 is LGHNA, CDR2 YNFKEQ. The junction had 10 bases not matched to a gene; V was cut back by 1 base and J by 8 bases. This CDR3 is CASSQGAGGSFDEQFF. CDR3 coding DNA: TGTGCCAGCAGCCAAGGCGCGGGAGGAAGTTTCGATGAGCAGTTCTTC.

The chain is built from TRBV2 and TRBJ2-5; tentative D call: TRBD1 (6 bases). Germline CDR1 is SNHLY and CDR2 is FYNNEI. The CDR3 is made up of 14 amino acids. Trimming cost V 7 bases and J 2 bases, with 14 bases left between them. The CDR3 here is CASKVRGNQETQYF. Here the CDR3 DNA reads TGTGCCAGCAAGGTTAGGGGGAATCAAGAGACCCAGTACTTC.